The 24 T cell receptor beta chains given below trace back to one sample, sequenced in a study of long-term antiretroviral therapy in people with HIV. This was the immunoSEQ v3.0 assay at survey level. Repertoires were generated with immunoSEQ multiplex PCR, while TCRdb's copy carries only in-frame clones and drops some. Counted here are 20,000 to 30,000 clones, 70% to 85% occurring once; the ten biggest clones make up 9% to 10%. Material: unsorted PBMCs, obtained 1.2 years after starting antiretroviral therapy. These receptors all stem from a woman aged 40 to 50 with HIV.

The CDR3 DNA is TGTGCCTGGACCGACGGCACCTACGAGCAGTACTTC. This gives the protein CAWTDGTYEQYF. This chain connects TRBV30 to TRBJ2-7; D gene unclear. Trimming took off 4 bases at V and 2 bases at J, with 9 bases between the two ends. The CDR3 loop spans 12 amino acids. The V gene's germline CDR1 is GTSNPN and CDR2 SVGIG (reference sequence).

The chain's CDR3 is CASSGPGTSSYEQYF. The CDR3 nucleotides are TGTGCCAGCAGTGGCCCGGGGACCAGCTCCTACGAGCAGTACTTC. The chain carries TRBV2 and TRBJ2-7; D might be TRBD1 or TRBD2, each matching 5 bases. The germline V gene encodes CDR1 SNHLY and CDR2 FYNNEI. V shed 4 bases and J shed 0 bases, with 13 bases lying between them. This CDR3 has 15 residues.

This clone is medium-sized within its sample. The genes are TRBV27 and TRBJ1-5; a weak D match, TRBD1 (6 bases). CDR1 and CDR2 (germline): MNHEY, SMNVEV (reference sequence). Between the trimmed V and J ends, which lost 5 bases and 0 bases, there was a span of 11 bases. The length of the CDR3 is 15 residues. The CDR3 here is CASSEQGYSNQPQHF. In DNA form, the CDR3 reads TGTGCCAGCAGTGAACAGGGATATAGCAATCAGCCCCAGCATTTT.

The DNA for the CDR3 is TGCAGCGTTCACAAGGGGGTCGAAGGCTACACCTTC. Translation gives CSVHKGVEGYTF. The V and J genes are TRBV29-1 and TRBJ1-2, with D tentatively TRBD1 (6 bases). Per the germline V gene, CDR1 is SQVTM and CDR2 is ANQGSEA. V was trimmed by 5 bases and J by 8 bases, leaving 15 bases between them. CDR3 size: 12 residues.

The rearrangement joins TRBV9 to TRBJ1-3; perhaps TRBD1 as D (5 bases). The CDR3 contains 16 residues. The germline V gene has CDR1 SGDLS and CDR2 YYNGEE. V was pared by 3 bases and J by 1 base, with 14 bases between. CDR3 amino acids: CASSAPLGGSGNTIYF. The CDR3 DNA follows: TGTGCCAGCAGCGCCCCTTTGGGGGGTTCTGGAAACACCATATATTTT.

This clone was detected only a few times. The V gene is TRBV6-5, the J gene TRBJ1-1, with D tentatively TRBD1 (6 bases). Germline assignment: CDR1 MNHEY and CDR2 SVGAGI. CDR3 length: 14 residues. Between the trimmed V and J ends, which lost 6 bases and 4 bases, there was a span of 15 bases. CDR3: CASSHRAGATEAFF. Here the CDR3 DNA reads TGTGCCAGCAGCCACAGGGCAGGAGCCACTGAAGCTTTCTTT.

V usage is TRBV14 and J usage is TRBJ2-7; D is perhaps TRBD1 or TRBD2 (6 bases each). Germline V gene sequence: CDR1 SGHDN, CDR2 FVKESK. The CDR3 is 15 residues long. The V gene lost 0 bases and the J gene lost 4 bases, with 13 bases spanning the gap. CDR3 DNA sequence: TGTGCCAGCAGCCAAGATGAGGGGGGCAGGTACGAGCAGTACTTC. Translated, it gives CASSQDEGGRYEQYF.

The chain is built from TRBV9 and TRBJ2-7, with 8 bases identical to TRBD1. Germline lookup yields CDR1 SGDLS and CDR2 YYNGEE. CDR3 length: 14 residues. The ends lost 3 bases at V and 0 bases at J; junction bases unmatched: 2. The CDR3 DNA sequence: TGTGCCAGCAGCGACGACAGGGGCTCCTACGAGCAGTACTTC. Its protein product is CASSDDRGSYEQYF.

The chain carries TRBV7-6 and TRBJ2-5, with TRBD1 matching over 10 bases. V lost 5 bases, J lost 4 bases, and 7 bases stayed unmatched. This CDR3 spans 15 amino acids. The germline V gene has CDR1 SGHVS and CDR2 FNYEAQ. The CDR3 loop reads CASSSGTGEGETQYF. CDR3 bases: TGTGCCAGCAGCAGCGGGACAGGGGAGGGAGAGACCCAGTACTTC.

The J gene is TRBJ2-1, the V gene TRBV2; D is unresolved. The V end lost 8 bases, the J end lost 3 bases, and 14 bases lay between the germline ends. Germline V gene data show CDR1 as SNHLY and CDR2 as FYNNEI. CDR3 length: 14 residues. The CDR3 DNA sequence: TGTGCCAGCTCGTTTGAGAGGAGCTACAATGAGCAGTTCTTC. Translation gives CASSFERSYNEQFF.

The chain is built from TRBV13 and TRBJ1-2, with a possible D match to TRBD1 (5 bases). The CDR3 extends over 14 amino acids. V lost 7 bases to trimming and J lost 6 bases, with 18 bases between them. In germline, CDR1 is PRHDT, CDR2 FYEKMQ (reference sequence). CDR3: CASNVRDFTNGYTF. For the CDR3, the DNA is TGTGCCAGCAACGTCCGGGACTTCACTAATGGCTACACCTTC.

This clone was found a few times. The V call is TRBV7-6, the J call TRBJ2-2; no definite D call. There are 13 residues in the CDR3. Per the germline V gene, CDR1 is SGHVS and CDR2 is FNYEAQ. Between the trimmed V and J ends, which lost 2 bases and 5 bases, there was a span of 6 bases. The CDR3 protein is CASSLISTGELFF. DNA for the CDR3: TGTGCCAGCAGCTTAATTTCGACCGGGGAGCTGTTTTTT.

This chain uses TRBV7-9 with TRBJ1-2, with D unclear. CDR3 length equals 13 residues. Germline CDR1 SEHNR, CDR2 FQNEAQ (reference sequence). Deletions cut 6 bases from V and 4 bases from J, with 12 bases between. This CDR3 reads CASRGGSGYGYTF. CDR3 sequence (DNA): TGTGCCAGCAGGGGAGGGTCGGGCTATGGCTACACCTTC.

V is TRBV7-9 and J is TRBJ1-1; TRBD1 is a possible D gene (5 bases). CDR3 length: 14 amino acids. The germline gives CDR1 SEHNR, CDR2 FQNEAQ (reference sequence). The V end lost 4 bases, the J end lost 1 base, and 10 bases lay between the germline ends. The CDR3: CASSSGLKNTEAFF. In nucleotides, the CDR3 is TGTGCCAGCAGCTCGGGACTGAAGAACACTGAAGCTTTCTTT.

The V and J genes are TRBV5-6 and TRBJ1-4, with D unclear. The V end was cut by 3 bases, the J end by 2 bases, with 11 bases between. The CDR3 runs to 15 residues. CDR1 and CDR2 (germline): SGHDT, YYEEEE. The CDR3 loop is CASSSLYGTNEKLFF. CDR3 sequence (DNA): TGTGCCAGCAGCTCACTATACGGCACTAATGAAAAACTGTTTTTT.

The DNA of the CDR3 is TGTGCCAGCAAATCGACTGGGAGGGGCCAAAAACTGTTTTTT. This sequence encodes CASKSTGRGQKLFF. The chain couples TRBV21-1 to TRBJ1-4. TRBV21-1 is labeled a pseudogene. This CDR3 contains 14 residues.

J is TRBJ2-3 and V is TRBV29-1; D gene ambiguous. Trimming stripped 1 base from V and 6 bases from J, with 8 bases between. Germline CDR1 is SQVTM and CDR2 is ANQGSEA. There are 12 residues in the CDR3. CDR3 DNA: TGCAGCGTTGAAGTGGACCCCGATACGCAGTATTTT. It codes for CSVEVDPDTQYF.

Written as DNA, the CDR3 is TGTGCTAGTGGTAACGGACAGGTAATGACTGAAGCTTTCTTT. Residues: CASGNGQVMTEAFF. V is TRBV12-5 and J is TRBJ1-1; TRBD1 aligns across 7 bases. Looked up from germline, CDR1 is LGHNT and CDR2 is FRNRAP. The CDR3 is 14 residues long. J lost 5 bases, V lost 5 bases, and 8 bases had no gene match.

In this sample, this clone turned up a few times. The chain couples TRBV2 to TRBJ2-7; D is perhaps TRBD1 or TRBD2 (5 bases each). The V gene lost 4 bases and the J gene lost 7 bases, with 14 bases spanning the gap. The CDR3 is made up of 13 amino acids. Germline lookup yields CDR1 SNHLY and CDR2 FYNNEI. The DNA for the CDR3 is TGTGCCAGCAGTGGAGGGACGACTGGAGAGCAGTACTTC. Encoded protein: CASSGGTTGEQYF.

This clone was seen more than once but under ten times. V and J are TRBV7-9 and TRBJ1-1; 7 bases match TRBD1. Germline V lookup: CDR1 SEHNR, CDR2 FQNEAQ (reference sequence). After removal of 3 bases from V and 7 bases from J, the junction contained 2 bases not matched to a gene. There are 12 residues in the CDR3. The CDR3 nucleotides are TGTGCCAGCAGCTTGAGGGACAGTGAAGCTTTCTTT. This sequence encodes CASSLRDSEAFF.

This clone has more than one count but fewer than ten. The genes are TRBV11-3 and TRBJ2-7; D is uncertain. CDR1 is SGHNT, CDR2 YENEEA, per germline. The CDR3 contains 13 residues. Trimming shortened V by 0 bases and J by 6 bases, and 9 bases separated the two germline ends. The CDR3 nucleotides are TGTGCCAGCAGCTTAGAAAGGAAAACCGAGCAGTACTTC. This sequence encodes CASSLERKTEQYF.

This chain connects TRBV7-9 to TRBJ2-7; D unresolved. Trimming stripped 3 bases from V and 3 bases from J, with 3 bases between. CDR1 is SEHNR and CDR2 is FQNEAQ in the germline V gene (reference sequence). The CDR3 covers 11 residues. The CDR3, as DNA: TGTGCCAGCAGCTTGAACTACGAGCAGTACTTC. Its translation is CASSLNYEQYF.

The chain employs TRBV12-5 and TRBJ2-5, with D possibly matching TRBD2 (5 bases). The V gene lost 2 bases and the J gene lost 4 bases, with 8 bases spanning the gap. The germline gives CDR1 LGHNT, CDR2 FRNRAP. CDR3 length equals 13 residues. The CDR3 nucleotides read TGTGCTAGTGGTTTGTCGGGGAGAGAGACCCAGTACTTC. It specifies CASGLSGRETQYF.

This chain links TRBV30 with TRBJ2-1, with D uncertain. The germline V gene encodes CDR1 GTSNPN and CDR2 SVGIG (reference sequence). CDR3 length: 14 residues. V was cut by 3 bases and J by 0 bases, with 9 bases left in between. This chain's CDR3 is CAWRDRSSYNEQFF. The CDR3 nucleotides are TGTGCCTGGAGGGATAGGAGCTCCTACAATGAGCAGTTCTTC.